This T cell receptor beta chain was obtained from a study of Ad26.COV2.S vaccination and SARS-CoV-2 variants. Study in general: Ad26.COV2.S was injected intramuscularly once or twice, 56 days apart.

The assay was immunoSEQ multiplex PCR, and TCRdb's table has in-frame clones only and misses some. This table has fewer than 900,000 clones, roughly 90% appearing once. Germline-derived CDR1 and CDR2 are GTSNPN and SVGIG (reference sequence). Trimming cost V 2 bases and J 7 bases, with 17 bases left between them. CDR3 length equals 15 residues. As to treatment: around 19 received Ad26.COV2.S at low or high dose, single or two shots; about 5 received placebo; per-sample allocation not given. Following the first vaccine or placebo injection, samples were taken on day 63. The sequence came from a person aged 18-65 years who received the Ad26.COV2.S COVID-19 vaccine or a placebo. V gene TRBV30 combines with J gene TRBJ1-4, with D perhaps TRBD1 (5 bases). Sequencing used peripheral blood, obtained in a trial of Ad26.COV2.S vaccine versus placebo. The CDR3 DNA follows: TGTGCCTGGAGTTCGCCAGCAGGGATAGTTGAAAAACTGTTTTTT. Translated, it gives CAWSSPAGIVEKLFF.